This TCR beta chain came from a study of beta chain features in type 1 diabetes. Expressed TCRB transcripts were sequenced after all isolated RNA was converted to cDNA. Clones were read by immunoSEQ multiplex PCR, and TCRdb kept only the in-frame ones, dropping some. Among 360,000 or so clones listed, about 20% were seen once. A CD45RO/CCR7/CD25/CD127/CD95/CD27 panel sorted naive, central memory, regulatory and stem cell-like memory CD4+ cells. This CDR3 region has 14 residues. V gave up 7 bases and J gave up 4 bases; unmatched junction bases: 4. CDR1 and CDR2 from the germline V gene are SEHNR and FQNEAQ (reference sequence).

The TCR comes from a woman under 30 in good health. Material: naive CD4+ T cells from blood. This chain joins TRBV7-9 and TRBJ2-1; TRBD2 matches 10 bases. CDR3 amino acids: CASTRTSGYNEQFF. In nucleotides, the CDR3 is TGTGCCAGCACTAGGACTAGCGGTTACAATGAGCAGTTCTTC.